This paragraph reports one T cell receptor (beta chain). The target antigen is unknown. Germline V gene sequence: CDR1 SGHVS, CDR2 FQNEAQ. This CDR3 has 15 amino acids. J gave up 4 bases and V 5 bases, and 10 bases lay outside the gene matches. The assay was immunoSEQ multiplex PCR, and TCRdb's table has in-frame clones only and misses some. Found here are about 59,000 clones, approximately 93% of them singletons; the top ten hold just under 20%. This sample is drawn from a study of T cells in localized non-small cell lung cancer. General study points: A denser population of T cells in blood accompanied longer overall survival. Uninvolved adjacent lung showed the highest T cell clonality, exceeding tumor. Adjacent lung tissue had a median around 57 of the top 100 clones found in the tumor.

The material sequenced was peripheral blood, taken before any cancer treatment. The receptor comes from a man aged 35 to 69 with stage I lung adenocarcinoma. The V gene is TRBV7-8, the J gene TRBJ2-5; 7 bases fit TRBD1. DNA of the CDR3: TGTGCCAGCAGCCCCCACCTTGAGGGGGCAGAGACCCAGTACTTC. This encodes CASSPHLEGAETQYF.